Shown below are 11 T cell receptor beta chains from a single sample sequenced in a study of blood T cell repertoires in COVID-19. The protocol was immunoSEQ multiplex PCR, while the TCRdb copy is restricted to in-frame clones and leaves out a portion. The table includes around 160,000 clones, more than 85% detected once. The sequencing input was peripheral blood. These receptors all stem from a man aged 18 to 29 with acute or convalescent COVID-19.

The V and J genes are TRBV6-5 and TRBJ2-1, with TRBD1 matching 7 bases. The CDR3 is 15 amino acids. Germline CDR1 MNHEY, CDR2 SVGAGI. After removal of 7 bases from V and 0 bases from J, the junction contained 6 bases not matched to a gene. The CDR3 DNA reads TGTGCCAGCACCGAACAGGGGAGCTCCTACAATGAGCAGTTCTTC. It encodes CASTEQGSSYNEQFF.

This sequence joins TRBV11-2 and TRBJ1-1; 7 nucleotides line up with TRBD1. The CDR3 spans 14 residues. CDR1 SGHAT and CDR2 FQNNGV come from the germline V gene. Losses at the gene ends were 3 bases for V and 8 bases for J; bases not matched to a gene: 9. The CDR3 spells CASSFVDRVPEAFF. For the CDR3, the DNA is TGTGCCAGCAGCTTTGTAGACAGGGTACCCGAAGCTTTCTTT.

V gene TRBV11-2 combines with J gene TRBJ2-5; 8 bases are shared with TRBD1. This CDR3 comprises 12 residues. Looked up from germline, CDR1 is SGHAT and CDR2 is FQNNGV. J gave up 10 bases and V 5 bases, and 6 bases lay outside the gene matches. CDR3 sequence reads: CASSTGQGSQYF. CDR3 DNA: TGTGCCAGCAGCACCGGACAGGGAAGCCAGTACTTC.

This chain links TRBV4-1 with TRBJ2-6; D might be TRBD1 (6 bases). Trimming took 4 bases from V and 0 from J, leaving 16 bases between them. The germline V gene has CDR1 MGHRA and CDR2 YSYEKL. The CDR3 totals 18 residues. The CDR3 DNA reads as TGCGCCAGCAGCCCCGGAAACAGGGTGGGCTCTGGGGCCAACGTCCTGACTTTC. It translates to CASSPGNRVGSGANVLTF.

CDR3 residues: CATSDSSRRGNLNTGELFF. CDR3 DNA: TGTGCCACCAGTGATTCCTCGAGGCGGGGGAACCTAAACACCGGGGAGCTGTTTTTT. The gene calls are TRBV24-1 and TRBJ2-2; 7 positions match TRBD2. The CDR3 runs to 19 residues. Germline assignment: CDR1 KGHDR and CDR2 SFDVKD. J was trimmed by 2 bases and V by 2 bases; bases with no gene match: 13.

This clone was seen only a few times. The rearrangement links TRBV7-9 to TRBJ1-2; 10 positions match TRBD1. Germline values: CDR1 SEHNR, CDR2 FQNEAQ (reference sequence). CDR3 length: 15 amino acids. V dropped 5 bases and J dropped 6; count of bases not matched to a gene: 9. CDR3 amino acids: CASSRTGTGVDGYTF. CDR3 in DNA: TGTGCCAGCAGCAGAACCGGGACAGGGGTTGATGGCTACACCTTC. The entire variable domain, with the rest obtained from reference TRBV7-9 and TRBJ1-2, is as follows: DTGVSQNPRHKITKRGQNVTFRCDPISEHNRLYWYRQTLGQGPEFLTYFQNEAQLEKSRLLSDRFSAERPKGSFSTLEIQRTEQGDSAMYLCASSRTGTGVDGYTFGSGTRLTVV.

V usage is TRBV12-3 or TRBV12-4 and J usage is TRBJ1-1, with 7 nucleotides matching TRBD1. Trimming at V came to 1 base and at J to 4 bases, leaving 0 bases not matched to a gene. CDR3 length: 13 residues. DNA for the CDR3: TGTGCCAGCAGTTTAGGACAGGGCACTGAAGCTTTCTTT. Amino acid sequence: CASSLGQGTEAFF.

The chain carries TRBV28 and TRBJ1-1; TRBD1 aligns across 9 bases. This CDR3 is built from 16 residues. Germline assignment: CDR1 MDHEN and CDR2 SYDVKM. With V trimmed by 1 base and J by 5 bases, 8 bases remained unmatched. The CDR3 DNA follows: TGTGCCAGCAGTTTATCGGGACAGGGTCGACTTACTGAAGCTTTCTTT. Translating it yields CASSLSGQGRLTEAFF.

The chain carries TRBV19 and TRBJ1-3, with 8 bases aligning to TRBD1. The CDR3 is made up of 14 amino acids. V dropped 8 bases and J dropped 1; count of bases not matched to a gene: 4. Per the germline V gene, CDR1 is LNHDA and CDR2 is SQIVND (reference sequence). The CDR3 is CASLQGASGNTIYF. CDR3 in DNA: TGTGCCAGTCTTCAGGGGGCATCTGGAAACACCATATATTTT.

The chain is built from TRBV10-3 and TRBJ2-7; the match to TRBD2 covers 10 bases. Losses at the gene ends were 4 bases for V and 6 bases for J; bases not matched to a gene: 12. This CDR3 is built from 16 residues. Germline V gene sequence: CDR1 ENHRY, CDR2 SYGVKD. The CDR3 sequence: CAISGPIAGGHFEQYF. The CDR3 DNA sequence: TGTGCCATCAGTGGCCCCATAGCGGGGGGACACTTCGAGCAGTACTTC.

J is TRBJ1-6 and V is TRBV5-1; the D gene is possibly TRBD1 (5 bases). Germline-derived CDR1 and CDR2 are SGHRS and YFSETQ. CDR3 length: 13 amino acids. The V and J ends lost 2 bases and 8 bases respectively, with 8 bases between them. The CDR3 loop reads CASSLETDSPLHF. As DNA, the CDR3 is TGCGCCAGCAGCTTAGAGACAGATTCACCCCTCCACTTT. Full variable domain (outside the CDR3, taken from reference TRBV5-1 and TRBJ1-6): KAGVTQTPRYLIKTRGQQVTLSCSPISGHRSVSWYQQTPGQGLQFLFEYFSETQRNKGNFPGRFSGRQFSNSRSEMNVSTLELGDSALYLCASSLETDSPLHFGNGTRLTVT.